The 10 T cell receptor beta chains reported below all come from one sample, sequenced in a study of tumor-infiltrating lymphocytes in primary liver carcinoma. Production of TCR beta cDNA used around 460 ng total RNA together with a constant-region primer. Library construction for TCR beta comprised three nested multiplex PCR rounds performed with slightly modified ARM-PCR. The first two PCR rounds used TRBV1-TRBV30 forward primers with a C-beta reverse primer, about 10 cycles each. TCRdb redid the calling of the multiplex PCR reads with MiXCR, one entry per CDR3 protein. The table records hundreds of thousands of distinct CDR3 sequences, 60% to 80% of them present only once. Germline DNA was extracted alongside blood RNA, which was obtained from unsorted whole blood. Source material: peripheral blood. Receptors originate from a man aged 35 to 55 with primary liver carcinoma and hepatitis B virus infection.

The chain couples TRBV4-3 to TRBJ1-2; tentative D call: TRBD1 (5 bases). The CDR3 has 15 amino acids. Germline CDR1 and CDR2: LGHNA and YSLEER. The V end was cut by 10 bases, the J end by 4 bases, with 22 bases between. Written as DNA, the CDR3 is TGCGCCAAGAGCCAAGAGGTGAAGGGGAGCTATGGCTACACCTTC. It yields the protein CAKSQEVKGSYGYTF.

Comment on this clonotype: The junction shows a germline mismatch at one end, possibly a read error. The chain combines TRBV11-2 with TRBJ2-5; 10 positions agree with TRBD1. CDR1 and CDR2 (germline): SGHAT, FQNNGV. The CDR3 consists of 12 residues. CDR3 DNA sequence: TGCGTCAGCATGGGACAGGGGGAGACCCAGTACTTC. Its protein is CVSMGQGETQYF.

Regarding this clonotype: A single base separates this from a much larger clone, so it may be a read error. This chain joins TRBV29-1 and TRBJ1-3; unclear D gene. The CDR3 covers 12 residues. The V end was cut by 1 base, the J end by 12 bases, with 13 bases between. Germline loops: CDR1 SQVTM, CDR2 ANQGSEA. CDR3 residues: CSVEGPRDIIYF. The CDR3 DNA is TGCAGCGTTGAAGGGCCCCGAGACATCATATATTTT. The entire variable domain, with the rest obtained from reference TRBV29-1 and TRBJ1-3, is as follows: SAVISQKPSRDICQRGTSLTIQCQVDSQVTMMFWYRQQPGQSLTLIATANQGSEATYESGFVIDKFPISRPNLTFSTLTVSNMSPEDSSIYLCSVEGPRDIIYFGEGSWLTVV.

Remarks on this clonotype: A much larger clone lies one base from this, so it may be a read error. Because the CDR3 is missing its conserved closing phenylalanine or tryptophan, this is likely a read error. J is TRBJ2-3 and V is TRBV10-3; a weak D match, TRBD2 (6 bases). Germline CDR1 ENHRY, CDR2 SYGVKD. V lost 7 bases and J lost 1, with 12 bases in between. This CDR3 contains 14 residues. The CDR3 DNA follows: TGTGCCATCACTCGTACGGGGGGCACAGATACGCAGTATTAT. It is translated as CAITRTGGTDTQYY.

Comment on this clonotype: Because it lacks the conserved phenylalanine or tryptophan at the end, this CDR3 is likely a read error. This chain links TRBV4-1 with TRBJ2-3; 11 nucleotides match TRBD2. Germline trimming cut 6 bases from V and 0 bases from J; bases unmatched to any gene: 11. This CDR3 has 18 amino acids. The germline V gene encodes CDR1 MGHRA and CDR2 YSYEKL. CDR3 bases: TGCGCCAGCAGTCTTCGGGTCACTAGCGGGGGAAGCACAGATACGCAGTATTCT. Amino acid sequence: CASSLRVTSGGSTDTQYS.

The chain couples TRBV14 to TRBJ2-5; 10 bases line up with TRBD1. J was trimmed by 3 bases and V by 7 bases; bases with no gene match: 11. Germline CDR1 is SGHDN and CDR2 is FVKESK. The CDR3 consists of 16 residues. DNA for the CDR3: TGTGCCAGCAACCCCTCACCGGGACAGGGGAAAGAGACCCAGTACTTC. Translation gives CASNPSPGQGKETQYF. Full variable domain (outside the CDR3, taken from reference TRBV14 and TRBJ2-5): EAGVTQFPSHSVIEKGQTVTLRCDPISGHDNLYWYRRVMGKEIKFLLHFVKESKQDESGMPNNRFLAERTGGTYSTLKVQPAELEDSGVYFCASNPSPGQGKETQYFGPGTRLLVL.

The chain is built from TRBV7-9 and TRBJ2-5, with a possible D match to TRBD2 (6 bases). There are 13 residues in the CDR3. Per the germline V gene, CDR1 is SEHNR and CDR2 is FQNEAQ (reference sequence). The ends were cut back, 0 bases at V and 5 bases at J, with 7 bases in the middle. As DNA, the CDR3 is TGTGCCAGCAGCTTAGCCGGGAGCGAGACCCAGTACTTC. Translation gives CASSLAGSETQYF.

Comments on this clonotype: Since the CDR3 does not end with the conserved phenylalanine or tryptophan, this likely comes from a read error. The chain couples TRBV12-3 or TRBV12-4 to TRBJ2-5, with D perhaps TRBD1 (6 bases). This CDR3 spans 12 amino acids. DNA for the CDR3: TGTGTCAGCAGCTTGGGGGCAGAGACCCAGTACCTC. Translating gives CVSSLGAETQYL.

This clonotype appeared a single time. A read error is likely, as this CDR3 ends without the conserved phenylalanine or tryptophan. The CDR3 is CVSTSADTQYS. In DNA, the CDR3 is TGTGTCAGCACCTCGGCAGATACGCAGTATTCT. The chain carries TRBV11-2 and TRBJ2-3; no clear D gene. CDR3 length: 11 amino acids. CDR1 is SGHAT, CDR2 FQNNGV, per germline.

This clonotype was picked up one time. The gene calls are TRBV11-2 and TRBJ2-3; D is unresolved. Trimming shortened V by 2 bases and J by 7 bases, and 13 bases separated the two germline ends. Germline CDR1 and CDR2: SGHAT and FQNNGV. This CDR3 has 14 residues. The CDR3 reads CASSLPRNTYTQYF. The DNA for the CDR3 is TGTGCCAGCAGCTTACCCAGAAACACGTATACGCAGTATTTT.